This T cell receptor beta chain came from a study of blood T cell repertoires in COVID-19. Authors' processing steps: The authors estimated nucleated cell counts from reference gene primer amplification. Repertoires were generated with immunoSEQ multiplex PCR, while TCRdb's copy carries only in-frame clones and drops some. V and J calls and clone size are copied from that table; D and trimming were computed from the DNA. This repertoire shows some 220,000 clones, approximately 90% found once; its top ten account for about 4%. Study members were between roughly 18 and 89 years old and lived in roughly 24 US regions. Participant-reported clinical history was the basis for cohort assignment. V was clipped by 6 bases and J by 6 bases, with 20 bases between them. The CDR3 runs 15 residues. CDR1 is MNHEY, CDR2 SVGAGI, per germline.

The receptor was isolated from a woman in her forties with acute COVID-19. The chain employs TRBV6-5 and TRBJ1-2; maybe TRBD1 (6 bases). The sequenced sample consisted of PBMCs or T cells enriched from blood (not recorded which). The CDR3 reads CASSQLTGRADGYTF. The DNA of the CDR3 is TGTGCCAGCAGCCAACTGACAGGCCGAGCCGATGGCTACACCTTC.